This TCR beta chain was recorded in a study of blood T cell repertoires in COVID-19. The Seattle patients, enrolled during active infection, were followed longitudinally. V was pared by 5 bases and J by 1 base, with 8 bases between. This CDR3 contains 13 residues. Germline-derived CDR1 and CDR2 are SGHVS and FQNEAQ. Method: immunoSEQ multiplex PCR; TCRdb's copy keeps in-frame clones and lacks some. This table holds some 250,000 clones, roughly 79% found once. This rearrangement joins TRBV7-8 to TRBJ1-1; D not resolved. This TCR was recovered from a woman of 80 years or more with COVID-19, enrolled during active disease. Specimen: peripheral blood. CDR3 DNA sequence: TGTGCCAGCAGCCATGGGAGGAACACTGAAGCTTTCTTT. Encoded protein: CASSHGRNTEAFF.